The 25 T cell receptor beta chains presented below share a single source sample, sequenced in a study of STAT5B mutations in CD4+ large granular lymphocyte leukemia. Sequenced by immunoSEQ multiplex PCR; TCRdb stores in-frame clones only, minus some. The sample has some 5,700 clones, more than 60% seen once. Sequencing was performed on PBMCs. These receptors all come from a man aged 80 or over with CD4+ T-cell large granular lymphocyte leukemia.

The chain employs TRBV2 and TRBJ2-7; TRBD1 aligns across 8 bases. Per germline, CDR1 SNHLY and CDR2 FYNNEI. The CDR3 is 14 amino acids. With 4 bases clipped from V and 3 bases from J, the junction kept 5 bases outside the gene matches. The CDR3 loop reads CASSGLDRDYEQYF. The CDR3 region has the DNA TGTGCCAGCAGTGGGTTGGACAGGGACTACGAGCAGTACTTC.

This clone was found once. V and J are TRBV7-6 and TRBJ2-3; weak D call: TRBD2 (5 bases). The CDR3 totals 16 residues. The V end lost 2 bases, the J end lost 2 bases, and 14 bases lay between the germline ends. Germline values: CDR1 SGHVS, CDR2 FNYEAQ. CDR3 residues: CASSLTGIPSTDTQYF. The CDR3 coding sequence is TGTGCCAGCAGCTTAACCGGGATTCCCTCCACAGATACGCAGTATTTT.

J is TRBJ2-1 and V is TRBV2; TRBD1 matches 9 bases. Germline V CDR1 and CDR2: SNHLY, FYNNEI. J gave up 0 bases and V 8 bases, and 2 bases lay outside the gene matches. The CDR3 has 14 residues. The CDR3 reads CASGGQGSYNEQFF. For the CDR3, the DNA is TGTGCCAGCGGGGGACAGGGCTCCTACAATGAGCAGTTCTTC.

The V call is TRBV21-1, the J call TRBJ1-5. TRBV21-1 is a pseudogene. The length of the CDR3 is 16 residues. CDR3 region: CASSYPGGSSNQPQHF. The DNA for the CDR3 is TGTGCCAGCAGTTACCCGGGGGGGAGTAGCAATCAGCCCCAGCATTTT.

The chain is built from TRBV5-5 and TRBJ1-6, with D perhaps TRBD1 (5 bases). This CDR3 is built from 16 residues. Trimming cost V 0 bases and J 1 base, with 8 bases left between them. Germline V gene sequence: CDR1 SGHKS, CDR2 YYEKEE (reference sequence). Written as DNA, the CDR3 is TGTGCCAGCAGCTTGGGGACAAGATCCTATAATTCACCCCTCCACTTT. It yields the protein CASSLGTRSYNSPLHF.

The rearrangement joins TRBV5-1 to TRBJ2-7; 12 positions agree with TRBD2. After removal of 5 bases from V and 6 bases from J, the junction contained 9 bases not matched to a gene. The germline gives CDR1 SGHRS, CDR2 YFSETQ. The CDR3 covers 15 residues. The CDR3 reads CASRDGLAGRGEQYF. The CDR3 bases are TGCGCCAGCAGAGACGGACTAGCGGGAAGAGGCGAGCAGTACTTC.

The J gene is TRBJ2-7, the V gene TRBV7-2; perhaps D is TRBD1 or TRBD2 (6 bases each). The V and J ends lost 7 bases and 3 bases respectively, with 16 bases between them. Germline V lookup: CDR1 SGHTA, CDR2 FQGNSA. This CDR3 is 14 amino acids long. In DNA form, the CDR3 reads TGTGCCAGCATCCCGGGGGCCGGGGACTACGAGCAGTACTTC. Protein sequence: CASIPGAGDYEQYF.

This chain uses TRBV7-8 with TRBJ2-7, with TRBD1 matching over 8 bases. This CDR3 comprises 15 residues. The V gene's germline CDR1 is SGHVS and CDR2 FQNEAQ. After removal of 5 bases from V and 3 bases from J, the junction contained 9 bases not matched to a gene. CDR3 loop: CASSPLGQGDYEQYF. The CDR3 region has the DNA TGTGCCAGCAGCCCACTTGGACAGGGAGACTACGAGCAGTACTTC. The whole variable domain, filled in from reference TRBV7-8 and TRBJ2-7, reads GAGVSQSPRYKVAKRGQDVALRCDPISGHVSLFWYQQALGQGPEFLTYFQNEAQLDKSGLPSDRFFAERPEGSVSTLKIQRTQQEDSAVYLCASSPLGQGDYEQYFGPGTRLTVT.

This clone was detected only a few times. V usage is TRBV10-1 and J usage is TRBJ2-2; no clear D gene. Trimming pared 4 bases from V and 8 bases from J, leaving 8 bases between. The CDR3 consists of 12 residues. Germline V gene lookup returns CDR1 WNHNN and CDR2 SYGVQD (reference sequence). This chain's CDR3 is CASSAALGELFF. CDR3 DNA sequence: TGCGCCAGCAGTGCCGCTCTAGGGGAGCTGTTTTTT.

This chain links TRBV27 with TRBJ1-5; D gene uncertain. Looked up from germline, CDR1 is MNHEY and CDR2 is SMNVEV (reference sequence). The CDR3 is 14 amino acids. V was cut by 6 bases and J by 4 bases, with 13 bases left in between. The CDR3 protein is CASRKGSPNQPQHF. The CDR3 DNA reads TGTGCCAGCAGAAAAGGGTCCCCTAATCAGCCCCAGCATTTT.

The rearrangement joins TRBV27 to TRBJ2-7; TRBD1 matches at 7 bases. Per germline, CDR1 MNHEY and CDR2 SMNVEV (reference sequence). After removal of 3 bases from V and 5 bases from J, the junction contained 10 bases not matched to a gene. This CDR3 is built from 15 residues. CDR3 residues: CASSFQDQGVDEQYF. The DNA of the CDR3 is TGTGCCAGCAGTTTTCAGGACCAGGGGGTCGACGAGCAGTACTTC.

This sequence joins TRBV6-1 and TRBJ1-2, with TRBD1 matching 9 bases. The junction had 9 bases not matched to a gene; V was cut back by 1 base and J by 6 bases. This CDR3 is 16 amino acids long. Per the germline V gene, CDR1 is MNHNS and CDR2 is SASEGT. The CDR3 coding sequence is TGTGCCAGCAGTGAAGTCGGTAACAGGGGGCCCGATGGCTACACCTTC. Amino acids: CASSEVGNRGPDGYTF.

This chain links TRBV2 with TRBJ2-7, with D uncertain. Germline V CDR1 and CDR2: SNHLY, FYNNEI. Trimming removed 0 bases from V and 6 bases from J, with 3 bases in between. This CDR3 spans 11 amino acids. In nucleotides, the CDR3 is TGTGCCAGCAGTGAAGCGCCCGAGCAGTACTTC. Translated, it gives CASSEAPEQYF.

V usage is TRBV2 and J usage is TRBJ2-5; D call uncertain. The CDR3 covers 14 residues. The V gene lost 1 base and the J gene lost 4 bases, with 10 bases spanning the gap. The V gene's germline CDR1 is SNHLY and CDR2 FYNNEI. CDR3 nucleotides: TGTGCCAGCAGTGAAGAACGGGCCCTAGAGACCCAGTACTTC. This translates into CASSEERALETQYF. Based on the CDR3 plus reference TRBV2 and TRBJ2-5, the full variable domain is EPEVTQTPSHQVTQMGQEVILRCVPISNHLYFYWYRQILGQKVEFLVSFYNNEISEKSEIFDDQFSVERPDGSNFTLKIRSTKLEDSAMYFCASSEERALETQYFGPGTRLLVL.

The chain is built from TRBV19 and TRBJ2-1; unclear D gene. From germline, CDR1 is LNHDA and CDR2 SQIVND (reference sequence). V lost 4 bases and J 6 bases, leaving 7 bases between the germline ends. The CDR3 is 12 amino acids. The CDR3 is CASSTRINEQFF. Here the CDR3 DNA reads TGTGCCAGTAGTACTCGAATCAATGAGCAGTTCTTC.

CDR3 sequence (DNA): TGTGCCAGCAGTTTATCTGCTAGCAGAACAGATACGCAGTATTTT. Protein sequence: CASSLSASRTDTQYF. V is TRBV27 and J is TRBJ2-3; perhaps TRBD2 as D (5 bases). CDR1 MNHEY and CDR2 SMNVEV come from the germline V gene (reference sequence). The CDR3 is 15 amino acids. Deletions cut 0 bases from V and 3 bases from J, with 10 bases between.

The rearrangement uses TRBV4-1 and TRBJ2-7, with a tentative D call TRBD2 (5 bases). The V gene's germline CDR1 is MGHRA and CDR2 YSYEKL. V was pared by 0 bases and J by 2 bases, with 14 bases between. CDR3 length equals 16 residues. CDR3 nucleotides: TGCGCCAGCAGCCAAGAAGTAGACACCGGGGCCTACGAGCAGTACTTC. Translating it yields CASSQEVDTGAYEQYF.

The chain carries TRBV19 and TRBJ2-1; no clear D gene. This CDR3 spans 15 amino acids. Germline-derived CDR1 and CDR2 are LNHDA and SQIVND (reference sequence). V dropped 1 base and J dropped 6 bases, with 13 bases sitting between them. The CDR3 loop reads CASSIGGSTSNEQFF. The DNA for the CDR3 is TGTGCCAGTAGTATAGGAGGAAGCACAAGCAATGAGCAGTTCTTC.

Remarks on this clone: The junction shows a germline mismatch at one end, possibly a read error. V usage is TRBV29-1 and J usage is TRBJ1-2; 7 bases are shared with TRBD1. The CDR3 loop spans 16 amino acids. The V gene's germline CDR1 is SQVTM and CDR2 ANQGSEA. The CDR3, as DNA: TGCAGCGTCGAAGGGGGCAGGGAAGTTTTTAACTATGGCTACACCTTC. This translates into CSVEGGREVFNYGYTF.

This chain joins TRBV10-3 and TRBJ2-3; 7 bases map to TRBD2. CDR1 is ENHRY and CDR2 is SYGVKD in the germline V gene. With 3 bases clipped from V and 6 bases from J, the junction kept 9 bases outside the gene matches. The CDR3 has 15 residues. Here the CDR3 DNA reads TGTGCCATCAGTGATGGGGGAGGGCCTTTGGATACGCAGTATTTT. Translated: CAISDGGGPLDTQYF.

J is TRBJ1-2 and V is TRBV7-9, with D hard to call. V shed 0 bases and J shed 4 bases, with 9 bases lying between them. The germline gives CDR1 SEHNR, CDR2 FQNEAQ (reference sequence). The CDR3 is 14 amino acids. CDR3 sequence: CASSLAAQLYGYTF. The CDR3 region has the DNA TGTGCCAGCAGCTTAGCCGCACAGCTCTATGGCTACACCTTC.

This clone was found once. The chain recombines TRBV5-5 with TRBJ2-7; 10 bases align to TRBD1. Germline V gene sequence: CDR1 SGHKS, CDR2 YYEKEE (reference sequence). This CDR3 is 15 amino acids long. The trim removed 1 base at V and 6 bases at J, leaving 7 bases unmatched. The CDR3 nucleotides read TGTGCCAGCAGCTTGTCGAGACAGGGGGCTTTCGAGCAGTACTTC. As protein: CASSLSRQGAFEQYF.

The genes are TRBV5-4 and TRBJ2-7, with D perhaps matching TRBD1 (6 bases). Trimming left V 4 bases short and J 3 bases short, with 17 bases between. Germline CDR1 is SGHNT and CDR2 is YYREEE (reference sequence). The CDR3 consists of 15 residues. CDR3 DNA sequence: TGTGCCAGCAGCCTGGACAGTTCCTACTTCTACGAGCAGTACTTC. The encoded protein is CASSLDSSYFYEQYF.

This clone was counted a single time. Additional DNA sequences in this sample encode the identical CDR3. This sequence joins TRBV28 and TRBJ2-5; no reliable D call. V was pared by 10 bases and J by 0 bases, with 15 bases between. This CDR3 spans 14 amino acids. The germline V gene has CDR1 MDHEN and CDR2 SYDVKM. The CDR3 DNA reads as TGTGCCACCCGCCTCGATGGGAACCAAGAGACCCAGTACTTC. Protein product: CATRLDGNQETQYF.

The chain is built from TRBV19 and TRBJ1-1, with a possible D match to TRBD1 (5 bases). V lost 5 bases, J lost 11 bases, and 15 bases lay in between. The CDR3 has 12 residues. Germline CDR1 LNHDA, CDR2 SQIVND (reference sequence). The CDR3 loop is CASSLYPGVAFF. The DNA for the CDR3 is TGTGCCAGTAGTTTATACCCGGGGGTCGCTTTCTTT. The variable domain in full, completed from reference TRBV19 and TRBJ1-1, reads DGGITQSPKYLFRKEGQNVTLSCEQNLNHDAMYWYRQDPGQGLRLIYYSQIVNDFQKGDIAEGYSVSREKKESFPLTVTSAQKNPTAFYLCASSLYPGVAFFGQGTRLTVV.